These 8 T cell receptor beta chains came from one sample sequenced in a study of CD8 T cells in Susac syndrome. When the RNA was reverse transcribed, random hexamers were used with an input of about 0.5 to 1 ug. Each CDR3 protein gets one entry after TCRdb re-called the immunoSEQ multiplex PCR reads with MiXCR. The sample carries approximately 190,000 distinct CDR3 sequences, 95% recorded once. The sequenced sample was CD8+ T cells from PBMCs. These receptors all stem from a human donor with Susac syndrome.

The chain couples TRBV9 to TRBJ2-1; D is tentatively TRBD1 or TRBD2 (5 bases each). The CDR3 length is 14 residues. Germline V gene sequence: CDR1 SGDLS, CDR2 YYNGEE. The V end was cut by 0 bases, the J end by 6 bases, with 10 bases between. CDR3 loop: CASSVEDGGNEQFF. The CDR3 region has the DNA TGTGCCAGCAGCGTAGAGGATGGGGGCAATGAGCAGTTCTTC.

The CDR3, as DNA: TGTGCCAGCAGCCTCCCACTGGGAGCAGATACGCAGTATTTT. Translated, it gives CASSLPLGADTQYF. The chain carries TRBV11-2 and TRBJ2-3; the D gene is possibly TRBD2 (5 bases). The V end was cut by 5 bases, the J end by 4 bases, with 13 bases between. The CDR3 has 14 amino acids. Per the germline V gene, CDR1 is SGHAT and CDR2 is FQNNGV.

This chain joins TRBV27 and TRBJ2-7, with no clear D. The CDR3 sequence is 14 residues long. The V and J ends lost 4 bases and 0 bases respectively, with 10 bases between them. Germline V lookup: CDR1 MNHEY, CDR2 SMNVEV (reference sequence). CDR3 nucleotide sequence: TGTGCCAGCAGTTACTCGGCCCGCTCCTACGAGCAGTACTTC. It translates to CASSYSARSYEQYF.

The chain combines TRBV2 with TRBJ1-5; no firm D call. The V end was cut by 0 bases, the J end by 3 bases, with 9 bases between. The CDR3 extends over 15 amino acids. Germline CDR1 is SNHLY and CDR2 is FYNNEI. The CDR3 sequence: CASSEAPPANQPQHF. DNA of the CDR3: TGTGCCAGCAGTGAAGCGCCCCCTGCCAATCAGCCCCAGCATTTT.

This clonotype occurred once. V usage is TRBV21-1 and J usage is TRBJ2-2; the listed D gene, TRBD1, was not tested against the DNA. TRBV21-1 is a known pseudogene. This CDR3 has 16 amino acids. CDR3 protein: CASSGRTGGNTGELFF. The CDR3 DNA follows: TGTGCCAGCAGCGGGAGGACAGGGGGCAACACCGGGGAGCTGTTTTTT.

The chain is built from TRBV11-2 and TRBJ2-5; D is uncertain. CDR1 and CDR2 from the germline V gene are SGHAT and FQNNGV. V was trimmed by 5 bases and J by 1 base, leaving 5 bases between them. The CDR3 extends over 12 amino acids. The CDR3 loop is CASSHIQETQYF. As DNA, the CDR3 is TGTGCCAGCAGCCATATCCAAGAGACCCAGTACTTC.

The chain has TRBV7-9 and TRBJ2-7; TRBD1 agrees at 9 bases. The germline V gene has CDR1 SEHNR and CDR2 FQNEAQ (reference sequence). The CDR3 has 14 residues. V was pared by 4 bases and J by 5 bases, with 6 bases of the junction left unmatched. In nucleotides, the CDR3 is TGTGCCAGCAGCTCCGGGACAGGGTACCACGAGCAGTACTTC. Translating it yields CASSSGTGYHEQYF.

The chain employs TRBV5-1 and TRBJ2-7, with 10 bases matching TRBD1. Germline-derived CDR1 and CDR2 are SGHRS and YFSETQ. V was pared by 3 bases and J by 3 bases, with 0 bases of the junction left unmatched. The CDR3 totals 13 residues. The CDR3 is CASSWDRGYEQYF. The CDR3 bases are TGCGCCAGCAGCTGGGACAGGGGCTACGAGCAGTACTTC.